The 22 T cell receptor beta chains listed next were all sequenced from one sample in a study of OX40 agonist ivuxolimab in advanced cancers. Libraries were prepared by immunoSEQ multiplex PCR; TCRdb keeps only in-frame clonotypes and omits some of them. The data show about 76,000 clones, about 88% seen once. The source material was CD4+ or CD8+ T cells sorted from blood, sampled in a trial of the OX40 agonist ivuxolimab. The origin of the receptors is an adult with an advanced solid tumor such as melanoma, head and neck, liver or kidney cancer.

This sequence joins TRBV9 and TRBJ1-1, with TRBD1 matching over 7 bases. The junction had 4 bases not matched to a gene; V was cut back by 4 bases and J by 1 base. This CDR3 comprises 14 residues. Germline V gene lookup returns CDR1 SGDLS and CDR2 YYNGEE. Here the CDR3 DNA reads TGTGCCAGCAGCAACCGGGACAGGAACACTGAAGCTTTCTTT. Translated: CASSNRDRNTEAFF.

The rearrangement links TRBV19 to TRBJ2-1; perhaps TRBD2 as D (5 bases). Germline V gives CDR1 LNHDA, CDR2 SQIVND (reference sequence). The CDR3 extends over 16 amino acids. Trimming left V 0 bases short and J 5 bases short, with 14 bases between. CDR3 region: CASSIDAASGNNEQFF. For the CDR3, the DNA is TGTGCCAGTAGTATAGATGCCGCGAGCGGTAACAATGAGCAGTTCTTC.

This rearrangement joins TRBV20-1 to TRBJ2-5; D perhaps matches TRBD1 (5 bases). This CDR3 is 11 amino acids long. Germline loops: CDR1 DFQATT, CDR2 SNEGSKA (reference sequence). V lost 7 bases and J lost 2, with 8 bases in between. The CDR3, as DNA: TGCAGTGGGCAGGGTCAAGAGACCCAGTACTTC. The encoded protein is CSGQGQETQYF.

The chain joins TRBV10-3 to TRBJ2-1, with 9 bases fitting TRBD1. The germline V gene encodes CDR1 ENHRY and CDR2 SYGVKD. Trimming took 10 bases from V and 1 from J; bases not matched to a gene: 8. The CDR3 consists of 15 residues. The CDR3 loop reads CATFRGTGSYNEQFF. The CDR3 bases are TGTGCCACCTTCCGGGGGACAGGGTCCTACAATGAGCAGTTCTTC.

A remark on this clone: Additional DNA sequences in this sample encode the identical CDR3. The rearrangement joins TRBV7-2 to TRBJ1-4; D is perhaps TRBD1 (6 bases). Germline lookup yields CDR1 SGHTA and CDR2 FQGNSA. Trimming stripped 3 bases from V and 0 bases from J, with 8 bases between. The CDR3 is made up of 15 amino acids. CDR3 DNA: TGTGCCAGCAGCTTCCAGGGGACAACTAATGAAAAACTGTTTTTT. Residues: CASSFQGTTNEKLFF.

The chain is built from TRBV19 and TRBJ2-2; D possibly corresponds to TRBD1 (6 bases). Germline CDR1 and CDR2: LNHDA and SQIVND (reference sequence). The CDR3 spans 14 residues. Trimming left V 2 bases short and J 7 bases short, with 11 bases between. The CDR3 protein is CASSILGAVGELFF. The DNA of the CDR3 is TGTGCCAGTAGTATATTGGGGGCAGTCGGGGAGCTGTTTTTT. The entire variable domain, with the rest obtained from reference TRBV19 and TRBJ2-2, is as follows: DGGITQSPKYLFRKEGQNVTLSCEQNLNHDAMYWYRQDPGQGLRLIYYSQIVNDFQKGDIAEGYSVSREKKESFPLTVTSAQKNPTAFYLCASSILGAVGELFFGEGSRLTVL.

The chain is built from TRBV6-1 and TRBJ2-5; TRBD2 agrees at 8 bases. V lost 4 bases, J lost 5 bases, and 12 bases stayed unmatched. Germline CDR1 and CDR2: MNHNS and SASEGT. CDR3 length: 16 residues. Here the CDR3 reads CASSGVPGGLWETQYF. In nucleotides, the CDR3 is TGTGCCAGCAGTGGTGTTCCGGGGGGGCTTTGGGAGACCCAGTACTTC.

CDR3 nucleotide sequence: TGTGCCAGCAGCCCCGAGCGGGGAGAGACCCAGTACTTC. Encoded protein: CASSPERGETQYF. The chain combines TRBV7-2 with TRBJ2-5; 7 positions agree with TRBD2. This CDR3 is built from 13 residues. The junction had 4 bases not matched to a gene; V was cut back by 5 bases and J by 4 bases. Germline loops: CDR1 SGHTA, CDR2 FQGNSA. Full variable domain (outside the CDR3, taken from reference TRBV7-2 and TRBJ2-5): GAGVSQSPSNKVTEKGKDVELRCDPISGHTALYWYRQSLGQGLEFLIYFQGNSAPDKSGLPSDRFSAERTGGSVSTLTIQRTQQEDSAVYLCASSPERGETQYFGPGTRLLVL.

This chain connects TRBV2 to TRBJ1-2; 8 nucleotides match TRBD1. The germline CDR1 and CDR2 sequences are SNHLY and FYNNEI. The CDR3 is 13 residues long. Losses at the gene ends were 6 bases for V and 7 bases for J; bases not matched to a gene: 7. CDR3 sequence reads: CASSQTGVGGYTF. The CDR3 DNA follows: TGTGCCAGCAGCCAGACAGGGGTAGGTGGCTACACCTTC.

The chain combines TRBV5-1 with TRBJ2-3; tentatively, D is TRBD1 (6 bases). The germline V and J ends were trimmed by 3 bases and 4 bases, with 9 bases remaining between them. This CDR3 has 13 residues. CDR1 and CDR2 (germline): SGHRS, YFSETQ. CDR3 residues: CASSSTGSDTQYF. DNA of the CDR3: TGCGCCAGCAGCTCCACAGGGTCAGATACGCAGTATTTT.

The V gene is TRBV7-9, the J gene TRBJ2-2, with D unclear. CDR3 length: 18 residues. The V gene lost 1 base and the J gene lost 3 bases, with 18 bases spanning the gap. Germline values: CDR1 SEHNR, CDR2 FQNEAQ (reference sequence). CDR3: CASSLGRSGMLDTGELFF. The CDR3 DNA sequence: TGTGCCAGCAGCTTAGGCAGGTCGGGTATGTTGGACACCGGGGAGCTGTTTTTT.

J is TRBJ1-2 and V is TRBV7-2; 7 nucleotides align to TRBD1. Germline V lookup: CDR1 SGHTA, CDR2 FQGNSA. V trimming: 1 base; J trimming: 4 bases; junction bases outside the gene matches: 6. There are 15 residues in the CDR3. For the CDR3, the DNA is TGTGCCAGCAGCTTAGGAGGAGACAGGGCCTATGGCTACACCTTC. It specifies CASSLGGDRAYGYTF.

The CDR3 loop is CATTSGTHTGELFF. The CDR3 coding sequence is TGTGCCACCACCTCCGGGACACACACCGGGGAGCTGTTTTTT. The V and J genes are TRBV10-3 and TRBJ2-2; TRBD1 might be the D (6 bases). CDR1 and CDR2 from the germline V gene are ENHRY and SYGVKD. CDR3 length: 14 residues. V lost 10 bases, J lost 3 bases, and 15 bases lay in between.

The chain is built from TRBV29-1 and TRBJ2-5, with no clear D. The V end lost 2 bases, the J end lost 2 bases, and 9 bases lay between the germline ends. Germline CDR1 SQVTM, CDR2 ANQGSEA. The CDR3 spans 13 residues. The CDR3 DNA reads as TGCAGCGTTGAAATATGGGGTCAAGAGACCCAGTACTTC. Its translation is CSVEIWGQETQYF.

V usage is TRBV10-3 and J usage is TRBJ1-4; the D gene is possibly TRBD1 (5 bases). The CDR3 is made up of 14 amino acids. The V end lost 0 bases, the J end lost 10 bases, and 12 bases lay between the germline ends. CDR1 is ENHRY and CDR2 is SYGVKD in the germline V gene. CDR3 sequence reads: CAISESVGGGKLFF. Here the CDR3 DNA reads TGTGCCATCAGTGAGTCAGTGGGGGGAGGAAAACTGTTTTTT.

This clone was seen once. The chain combines TRBV18 with TRBJ1-2, with a possible D match to TRBD1 (6 bases). Trimming shortened V by 5 bases and J by 7 bases, and 26 bases separated the two germline ends. Germline CDR1 reads KGHSH; CDR2 reads LQKENI. The CDR3 sequence is 17 residues long. DNA for the CDR3: TGTGCCAGCTCAACCGGTCAACAGGGAACGGGGTCTAGTGGCTACACCTTC. Amino acid sequence: CASSTGQQGTGSSGYTF.

The V and J genes are TRBV7-2 and TRBJ1-6, with D hard to call. Germline assignment: CDR1 SGHTA and CDR2 FQGNSA. CDR3 size: 11 residues. Trimming shortened V by 8 bases and J by 8 bases, and 7 bases separated the two germline ends. The CDR3 here is CASASDSPLHF. The CDR3 nucleotides are TGTGCCAGCGCTTCGGATTCACCCCTCCACTTT.

V usage is TRBV5-1 and J usage is TRBJ2-7; D is possibly TRBD1 or TRBD2 (5 bases each). Between the trimmed V and J ends, which lost 0 bases and 3 bases, there was a span of 7 bases. This CDR3 contains 13 residues. CDR1 is SGHRS and CDR2 is YFSETQ in the germline V gene. CDR3 nucleotide sequence: TGCGCCAGCAGCTTGGATGGGGGCTACGAGCAGTACTTC. Translating gives CASSLDGGYEQYF. The variable domain in full, with the rest retrieved from reference TRBV5-1 and TRBJ2-7, is KAGVTQTPRYLIKTRGQQVTLSCSPISGHRSVSWYQQTPGQGLQFLFEYFSETQRNKGNFPGRFSGRQFSNSRSEMNVSTLELGDSALYLCASSLDGGYEQYFGPGTRLTVT.

This clone was counted between two and nine times. The CDR3 bases are TGTGCCAGCAGTTACTCGGGGGAACGTGGCTACACCTTC. Its protein product is CASSYSGERGYTF. The chain is built from TRBV6-6 and TRBJ1-2, with D perhaps matching TRBD1 (5 bases). Trimming took off 0 bases at V and 7 bases at J, with 9 bases between the two ends. Germline V gives CDR1 MNHNY, CDR2 SVGAGI (reference sequence). The CDR3 length is 13 residues.

The rearrangement joins TRBV6-1 to TRBJ1-2; D not certain. Germline-derived CDR1 and CDR2 are MNHNS and SASEGT. This CDR3 contains 15 residues. Trimming pared 6 bases from V and 2 bases from J, leaving 16 bases between. CDR3: CASSGRPDGNYGYTF. The CDR3 DNA sequence: TGTGCCAGCAGCGGTCGACCGGACGGGAACTATGGCTACACCTTC.

The chain joins TRBV5-4 to TRBJ1-6; 8 positions agree with TRBD1. V trimming: 4 bases; J trimming: 9 bases; junction bases outside the gene matches: 12. The CDR3 is 16 amino acids. Germline CDR1 reads SGHNT; CDR2 reads YYREEE (reference sequence). The CDR3 DNA reads TGTGCCAGCAGCCCAGGGGGCAGGGGTGAAAGTTCACCCCTCCACTTT. Its protein is CASSPGGRGESSPLHF.

The chain has TRBV5-1 and TRBJ2-1; 8 bases are a match to TRBD2. This CDR3 has 17 residues. CDR1 and CDR2 (germline): SGHRS, YFSETQ. The ends lost 0 bases at V and 10 bases at J; junction bases unmatched: 15. The chain's CDR3 is CASSLAVSGGLSGEQFF. CDR3 nucleotide sequence: TGCGCCAGCAGCTTGGCGGTGAGCGGGGGCCTTTCTGGGGAGCAGTTCTTC.